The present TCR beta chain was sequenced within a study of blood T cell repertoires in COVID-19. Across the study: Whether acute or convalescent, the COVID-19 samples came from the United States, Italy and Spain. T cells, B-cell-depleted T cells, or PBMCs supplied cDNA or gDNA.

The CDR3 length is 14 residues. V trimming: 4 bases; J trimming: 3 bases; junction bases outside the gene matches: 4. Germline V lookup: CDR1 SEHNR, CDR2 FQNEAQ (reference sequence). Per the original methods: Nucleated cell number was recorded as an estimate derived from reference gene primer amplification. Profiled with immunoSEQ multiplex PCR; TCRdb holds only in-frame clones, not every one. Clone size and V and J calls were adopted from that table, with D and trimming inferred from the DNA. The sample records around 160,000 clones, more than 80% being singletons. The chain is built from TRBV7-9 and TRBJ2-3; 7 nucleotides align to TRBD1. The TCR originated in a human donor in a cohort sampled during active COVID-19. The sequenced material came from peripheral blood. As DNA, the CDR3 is TGTGCCAGCAGCTCCCAACAGGGGACAGATACGCAGTATTTT. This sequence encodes CASSSQQGTDTQYF.